This T cell receptor (beta chain) is from a study of blood T cell repertoires in COVID-19. Study context: Samples representing acute and convalescent COVID-19 were sourced from the United States, Italy and Spain. In each case, the material was cDNA or gDNA derived from T cells, B-cell-depleted T cells, or PBMCs.

The table lists this clone with a few counts. The CDR3 runs to 18 residues. CDR1 is MGHRA, CDR2 YSYEKL, per germline. Trimming left V 4 bases short and J 0 bases short, with 19 bases between. Authors' processing steps: Amplification from reference gene primers served as the basis for estimated nucleated cell counts. Clones were read by immunoSEQ multiplex PCR, and TCRdb kept only the in-frame ones, dropping some. The V and J calls and clone size come from that table; D and trimming were worked out from the DNA. This repertoire shows more than 150,000 clones, about 82% found once; its top ten account for under 5.5%.

The sequenced sample was peripheral blood. This TCR was sampled from a woman in her twenties or thirties with acute or convalescent COVID-19. The V call is TRBV4-1, the J call TRBJ2-1; D is perhaps TRBD2 (5 bases). The CDR3 bases are TGCGCCAGCAGCCCAAATTCGGGCGTGGGGAGCTCCTACAATGAGCAGTTCTTC. Translating gives CASSPNSGVGSSYNEQFF.